Sequencing of this TCR beta chain was carried out in a study of tumor-infiltrating lymphocytes in localized non-small cell lung cancer. Overall study context: Some samples were collected after neoadjuvant chemotherapy; smokers, never-smokers and several histologies were included. Resected tumor was paired with non-adjacent uninvolved lung from the same patient.

The germline CDR1 and CDR2 sequences are PRHDT and FYEKMQ (reference sequence). This CDR3 region has 14 residues. Trimming removed 5 bases from V and 3 bases from J, with 14 bases in between. About this clone: Its antigen remains unknown.

The method was immunoSEQ multiplex PCR; TCRdb's version includes in-frame clones alone and lacks a portion of them. The table records roughly 12,000 clones, 86% of them present only once. Study-wide results and caveats: Not all patients were TCR sequenced, owing to tissue quantity. Different pieces of the same tissue went to different assays, confounding technical variation with intratumor heterogeneity.

This sequence joins TRBV13 and TRBJ2-7; D perhaps matches TRBD2 (7 bases). This receptor was taken from a human donor with non-small cell lung cancer. Sequencing was carried out using uninvolved lung tissue not adjacent to the tumor. CDR3 nucleotides: TGTGCCAGCAGCCAAAGGGGGGGGCTCTACGAGCAGTACTTC. The encoded protein is CASSQRGGLYEQYF.